One sample yielded the 17 T cell receptor beta chains listed below, sequenced in a study of T cells after somatic rescue of genetic block. Sequencing used immunoSEQ multiplex PCR; TCRdb keeps in-frame clones, though not all of them. In the table there are approximately 110,000 clones, around 90% of which are singletons. Input material: peripheral blood mononuclear cells (PBMCs). The receptor source for this set is a woman younger than 35.

The chain links TRBV4-3 to TRBJ2-2, with no clear D. Per the germline V gene, CDR1 is LGHNA and CDR2 is YSLEER. The CDR3 consists of 14 residues. V was cut by 0 bases and J by 1 base, with 3 bases left in between. CDR3: CASSQDMNTGELFF. The CDR3, as DNA: TGCGCCAGCAGCCAAGACATGAACACCGGGGAGCTGTTTTTT.

The chain combines TRBV6-1 with TRBJ1-4; D uncertain. CDR3 length: 12 amino acids. Per the germline V gene, CDR1 is MNHNS and CDR2 is SASEGT. V gave up 5 bases and J gave up 2 bases, with 3 bases separating them. CDR3 protein: CASSNTNEKLFF. The CDR3 nucleotides read TGTGCCAGCAGTAATACTAATGAAAAACTGTTTTTT.

V gene TRBV7-9 combines with J gene TRBJ1-6; the D gene is possibly TRBD1 (5 bases). Germline values: CDR1 SEHNR, CDR2 FQNEAQ (reference sequence). This CDR3 contains 15 residues. Deletions cut 2 bases from V and 6 bases from J, with 11 bases between. The chain's CDR3 is CASSLRGDLNSPLHF. CDR3 DNA: TGTGCCAGCAGCTTACGAGGGGACCTTAATTCACCCCTCCACTTT.

The table lists this clone with a count of one. DNA of the CDR3: TGTGCCAGCAGCCGCCCCTGCGAGCAGTACTTC. It specifies CASSRPCEQYF. This chain joins TRBV7-2 and TRBJ2-7; D is unresolved. CDR3 length equals 11 residues. Germline V gene data show CDR1 as SGHTA and CDR2 as FQGNSA. V lost 5 bases to trimming and J lost 6 bases, with 8 bases between them. Together with reference TRBV7-2 and TRBJ2-7, the CDR3 gives the full variable domain: GAGVSQSPSNKVTEKGKDVELRCDPISGHTALYWYRQSLGQGLEFLIYFQGNSAPDKSGLPSDRFSAERTGGSVSTLTIQRTQQEDSAVYLCASSRPCEQYFGPGTRLTVT.

The rearrangement links TRBV28 to TRBJ1-2; no firm D call. Per the germline V gene, CDR1 is MDHEN and CDR2 is SYDVKM. V was trimmed by 7 bases and J by 9 bases, leaving 12 bases between them. CDR3 size: 11 residues. The CDR3, as DNA: TGTGCCAGCAAGGCTTCGACCAGCTACACCTTC. This sequence encodes CASKASTSYTF.

The chain joins TRBV5-1 to TRBJ2-5, with 13 bases lining up with TRBD2. Germline CDR1 reads SGHRS; CDR2 reads YFSETQ. The ends lost 1 base at V and 2 bases at J; junction bases unmatched: 5. The CDR3 consists of 17 residues. In DNA, the CDR3 is TGCGCCAGCAGCTTGCCGACTAGCGGGGGGCCTCAAGAGACCCAGTACTTC. Translated: CASSLPTSGGPQETQYF.

This sequence joins TRBV29-1 and TRBJ1-2; D remains unclear. The length of the CDR3 is 12 residues. The V gene lost 2 bases and the J gene lost 1 base, with 5 bases spanning the gap. Germline CDR1 and CDR2: SQVTM and ANQGSEA. CDR3 amino acids: CSVEKGNYGYTF. CDR3 coding DNA: TGCAGCGTTGAAAAGGGTAACTATGGCTACACCTTC.

The V and J genes are TRBV4-1 and TRBJ1-3, with 8 bases that match TRBD1. Germline V gene sequence: CDR1 MGHRA, CDR2 YSYEKL. V was pared by 2 bases and J by 2 bases, with 2 bases of the junction left unmatched. This CDR3 spans 15 amino acids. DNA of the CDR3: TGCGCCAGCAGCCAAATGACAGGGGCTGGAAACACCATATATTTT. Its protein is CASSQMTGAGNTIYF.

This clone has only a few counts. The chain combines TRBV2 with TRBJ1-1; 9 bases map to TRBD1. The CDR3 totals 15 residues. The V and J ends lost 6 bases and 4 bases, in that order; junction bases with no gene match: 9. Looked up from germline, CDR1 is SNHLY and CDR2 is FYNNEI. This CDR3 is CASRRDRVEGTEAFF. In nucleotides, the CDR3 is TGTGCCAGCAGGAGGGACAGGGTCGAGGGCACTGAAGCTTTCTTT.

The CDR3: CASSLAGSNTGELFF. In DNA form, the CDR3 reads TGTGCCAGCAGCCTAGCGGGTTCGAACACCGGGGAGCTGTTTTTT. The chain employs TRBV5-8 and TRBJ2-2; 8 nucleotides agree with TRBD2. This CDR3 region has 15 residues. With 4 bases clipped from V and 0 bases from J, the junction kept 2 bases outside the gene matches. Germline CDR1 and CDR2: SGHTS and YDEGEE.

This clone is a singleton in its sample. This chain connects TRBV30 to TRBJ2-5, with D perhaps matching TRBD1 (5 bases). The CDR3 spans 12 residues. Deletions cut 3 bases from V and 7 bases from J, with 12 bases between. Germline V lookup: CDR1 GTSNPN, CDR2 SVGIG (reference sequence). CDR3 region: CAWRPGSGTQYF. The CDR3 nucleotides read TGTGCCTGGAGGCCAGGGTCCGGGACCCAGTACTTC.

V gene TRBV11-3 combines with J gene TRBJ2-3; D is uncertain. This CDR3 spans 11 amino acids. Trimming removed 2 bases from V and 3 bases from J, with 0 bases in between. Germline V gene lookup returns CDR1 SGHNT and CDR2 YENEEA. The CDR3 bases are TGTGCCAGCAGCTTAACAGATACGCAGTATTTT. It translates to CASSLTDTQYF.

This clone was seen a few times. V usage is TRBV9 and J usage is TRBJ2-7, with TRBD2 matching over 7 bases. From germline, CDR1 is SGDLS and CDR2 YYNGEE. Trimming cost V 4 bases and J 4 bases; bases outside gene matches: 2. The CDR3 covers 12 residues. The CDR3 nucleotides read TGTGCCAGCAGCCCCGGGGGGTACGAGCAGTACTTC. This sequence encodes CASSPGGYEQYF.

The V and J genes are TRBV7-2 and TRBJ1-2; no clear D. There are 14 residues in the CDR3. Germline V gene sequence: CDR1 SGHTA, CDR2 FQGNSA. The V end was cut by 0 bases, the J end by 0 bases, with 5 bases between. The CDR3 DNA sequence: TGTGCCAGCAGCTTAGCGAGAGCTAACTATGGCTACACCTTC. This codes for CASSLARANYGYTF.

The rearrangement joins TRBV5-1 to TRBJ2-7; TRBD1 matches 11 bases. CDR3 length: 14 residues. Trimming at V came to 4 bases and at J to 6 bases, leaving 6 bases not matched to a gene. In germline, CDR1 is SGHRS, CDR2 YFSETQ. CDR3 amino acids: CASSPRTGGSEQYF. Written as DNA, the CDR3 is TGCGCCAGCAGCCCGCGGACAGGGGGCTCCGAGCAGTACTTC.

This clone was counted a single time. This rearrangement joins TRBV6-6 to TRBJ1-3; 8 nucleotides align to TRBD1. V shed 6 bases and J 3 bases; nucleotides not matched to a gene: 4. The germline gives CDR1 MNHNY, CDR2 SVGAGI (reference sequence). The CDR3 has 14 amino acids. The CDR3 sequence is CASSPTGVGNTIYF. The CDR3 region has the DNA TGTGCCAGCAGCCCGACAGGGGTTGGAAACACCATATATTTT.

V and J are TRBV28 and TRBJ2-7; perhaps TRBD2 as D (5 bases). V shed 4 bases and J shed 0 bases, with 13 bases lying between them. From germline, CDR1 is MDHEN and CDR2 SYDVKM. The CDR3 is 15 amino acids. Here the CDR3 DNA reads TGTGCCAGCAGTTCAGCGGACTCGAGCTCCTACGAGCAGTACTTC. This encodes CASSSADSSSYEQYF. Filled out from reference TRBV28 and TRBJ2-7, the complete variable domain reads DVKVTQSSRYLVKRTGEKVFLECVQDMDHENMFWYRQDPGLGLRLIYFSYDVKMKEKGDIPEGYSVSREKKERFSLILESASTNQTSMYLCASSSADSSSYEQYFGPGTRLTVT.